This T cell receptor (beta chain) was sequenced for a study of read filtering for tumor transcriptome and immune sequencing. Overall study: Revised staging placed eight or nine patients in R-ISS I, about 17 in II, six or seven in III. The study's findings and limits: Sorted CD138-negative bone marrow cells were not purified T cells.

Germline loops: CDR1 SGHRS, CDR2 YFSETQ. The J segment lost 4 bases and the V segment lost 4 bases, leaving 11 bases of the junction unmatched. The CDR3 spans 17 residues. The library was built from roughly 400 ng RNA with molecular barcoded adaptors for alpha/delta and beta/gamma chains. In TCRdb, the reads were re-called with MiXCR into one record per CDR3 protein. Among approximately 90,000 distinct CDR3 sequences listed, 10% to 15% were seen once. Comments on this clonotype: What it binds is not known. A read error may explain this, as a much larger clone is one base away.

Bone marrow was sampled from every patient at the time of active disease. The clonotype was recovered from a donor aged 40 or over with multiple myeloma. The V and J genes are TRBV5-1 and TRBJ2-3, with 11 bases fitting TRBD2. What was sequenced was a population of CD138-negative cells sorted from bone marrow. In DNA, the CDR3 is TGCGCCAGCAGCCTGGGACTAGCGGAACCGGCCTCAGATACGCAGTATTTT. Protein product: CASSLGLAEPASDTQYF. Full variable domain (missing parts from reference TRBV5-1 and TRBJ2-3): KAGVTQTPRYLIKTRGQQVTLSCSPISGHRSVSWYQQTPGQGLQFLFEYFSETQRNKGNFPGRFSGRQFSNSRSEMNVSTLELGDSALYLCASSLGLAEPASDTQYFGPGTRLTVL.